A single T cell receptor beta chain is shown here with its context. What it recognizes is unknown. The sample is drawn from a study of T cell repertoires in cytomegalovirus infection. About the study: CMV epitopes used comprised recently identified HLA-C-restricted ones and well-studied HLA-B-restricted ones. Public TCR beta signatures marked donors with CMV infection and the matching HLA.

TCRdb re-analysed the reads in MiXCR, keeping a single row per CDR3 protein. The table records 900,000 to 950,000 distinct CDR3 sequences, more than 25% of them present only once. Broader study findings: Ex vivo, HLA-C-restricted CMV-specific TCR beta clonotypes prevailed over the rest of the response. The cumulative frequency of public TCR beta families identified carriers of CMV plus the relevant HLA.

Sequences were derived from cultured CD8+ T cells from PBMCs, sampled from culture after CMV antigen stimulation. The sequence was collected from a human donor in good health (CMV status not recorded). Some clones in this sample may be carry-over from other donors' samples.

The DNA for the CDR3 is TGTGCCAGCAGCTTGGATTCGGGGGAAGAGACCCAGTACTTC. Its protein product is CASSLDSGEETQYF. This chain uses TRBV5-6 with TRBJ2-5; weak D call: TRBD2 (6 bases). Trimming removed 0 bases from V and 3 bases from J, with 9 bases in between. This CDR3 is built from 14 residues. From germline, CDR1 is SGHDT and CDR2 YYEEEE.